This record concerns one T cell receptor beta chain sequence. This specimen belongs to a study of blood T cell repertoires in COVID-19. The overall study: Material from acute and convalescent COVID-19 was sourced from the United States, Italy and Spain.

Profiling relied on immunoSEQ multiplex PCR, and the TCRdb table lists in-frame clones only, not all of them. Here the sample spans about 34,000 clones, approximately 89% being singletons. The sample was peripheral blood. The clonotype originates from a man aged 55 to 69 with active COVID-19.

The CDR3, as DNA: TGCAGCGTATTCCGACAGAACAATGAGCAGTTCTTC. Protein product: CSVFRQNNEQFF. The chain is built from TRBV29-1 and TRBJ2-1; TRBD1 is a possible D gene (5 bases). Germline assignment: CDR1 SQVTM and CDR2 ANQGSEA. This CDR3 spans 12 amino acids. Trimming pared 6 bases from V and 5 bases from J, leaving 11 bases between.